Shown below are 25 T cell receptor beta chains from a single sample sequenced in a study of multiple sclerosis patients with progressive multifocal leukoencephalopathy. Profiled with immunoSEQ multiplex PCR; TCRdb holds only in-frame clones, not every one. This table holds 30,000 or so clones, approximately 90% found once. Time point in this sample: time of PML onset. Material: PBMCs, obtained from a patient treated with natalizumab. These receptors all come from a woman aged 40 to 55 with progressive multifocal leukoencephalopathy.

The CDR3 region has the DNA TGTGCCAGTAGTATCCTGGACCGCGGTTTGGACGAGCAGTACTTC. It is translated as CASSILDRGLDEQYF. The chain has TRBV19 and TRBJ2-7; D is unresolved. CDR3 size: 15 residues. V lost 3 bases and J lost 5, with 17 bases in between. Germline assignment: CDR1 LNHDA and CDR2 SQIVND (reference sequence).

This rearrangement joins TRBV6-6 to TRBJ2-2, with TRBD2 as a possible D gene (7 bases). Germline V gives CDR1 MNHNY, CDR2 SVGAGI (reference sequence). This CDR3 region has 16 residues. V was pared by 7 bases and J by 4 bases, with 19 bases between. The CDR3 nucleotides read TGTGCCAGCACCATAGGGGGGGCCCAGGCCACCGGGGAGCTGTTTTTT. Translated: CASTIGGAQATGELFF.

As for this clone: In the same sample, other DNA sequences code for this CDR3. CDR3 protein: CASSVGGARDFTEAFF. CDR3 bases: TGTGCCAGCAGCGTAGGGGGGGCTCGGGACTTCACTGAAGCTTTCTTT. V gene TRBV9 combines with J gene TRBJ1-1, with D possibly matching TRBD1 (6 bases). Germline-derived CDR1 and CDR2 are SGDLS and YYNGEE. The CDR3 has 16 residues. Between the trimmed V and J ends, which lost 0 bases and 4 bases, there was a span of 16 bases.

For this clone: One junction end does not reproduce the germline sequence, and a read error may be involved. The chain carries TRBV9 and TRBJ1-5; D is unresolved. CDR3 length: 14 amino acids. Germline CDR1 reads SGDLS; CDR2 reads YYNGEE. The CDR3 loop reads CVSSVEGENQPQHF. The CDR3 coding sequence is TGTGTCAGCAGCGTAGAAGGTGAGAATCAGCCCCAGCATTTT. Full variable domain (outside the CDR3, taken from reference TRBV9 and TRBJ1-5): DSGVTQTPKHLITATGQRVTLRCSPRSGDLSVYWYQQSLDQGLQFLIQYYNGEERAKGNILERFSAQQFPDLHSELNLSSLELGDSALYFCVSSVEGENQPQHFGDGTRLSIL.

This clone was recorded a few times. The CDR3 DNA sequence: TGCGCCAGCAGCACAGCAAGTCGAGTCGGAGCTTTCTTT. This translates into CASSTASRVGAFF. The V and J genes are TRBV4-3 and TRBJ1-1; D gene ambiguous. Germline CDR1 reads LGHNA; CDR2 reads YSLEER. The CDR3 extends over 13 amino acids. The V end lost 5 bases, the J end lost 10 bases, and 17 bases lay between the germline ends.

The V gene is TRBV7-9, the J gene TRBJ2-3, with TRBD1 matching over 11 bases. Germline V CDR1 and CDR2: SEHNR, FQNEAQ (reference sequence). V gave up 5 bases and J gave up 7 bases; unmatched junction bases: 5. The length of the CDR3 is 14 residues. The CDR3 reads CASSRDRGRNTQYF. The CDR3 nucleotides are TGTGCCAGCAGCCGGGACAGGGGGAGAAATACGCAGTATTTT.

This chain links TRBV18 with TRBJ1-4; unclear D gene. V lost 2 bases and J 0 bases, leaving 4 bases between the germline ends. Looked up from germline, CDR1 is KGHSH and CDR2 is LQKENI. This CDR3 is built from 14 residues. The CDR3 loop is CASSPGTTNEKLFF. CDR3 sequence (DNA): TGTGCCAGCTCACCAGGAACAACTAATGAAAAACTGTTTTTT.

The chain links TRBV18 to TRBJ1-5; unclear D gene. There are 13 residues in the CDR3. V lost 3 bases and J 0 bases, leaving 3 bases between the germline ends. Germline assignment: CDR1 KGHSH and CDR2 LQKENI. The CDR3 DNA follows: TGTGCCAGCTCACCGAATAGCAATCAGCCCCAGCATTTT. This translates into CASSPNSNQPQHF. Based on the CDR3 plus reference TRBV18 and TRBJ1-5, the full variable domain is NAGVMQNPRHLVRRRGQEARLRCSPMKGHSHVYWYRQLPEEGLKFMVYLQKENIIDESGMPKERFSAEFPKEGPSILRIQQVVRGDSAAYFCASSPNSNQPQHFGDGTRLSIL.

CDR3 residues: CASSASPSDISYGYTF. In nucleotides, the CDR3 is TGTGCCAGCAGTGCATCTCCTTCGGATATCTCTTATGGCTACACCTTC. The chain links TRBV6-1 to TRBJ1-2, with no clear D. V lost 4 bases, J lost 5 bases, and 20 bases lay in between. The germline CDR1 and CDR2 sequences are MNHNS and SASEGT. The CDR3 totals 16 residues.

The genes are TRBV28 and TRBJ2-7, with 7 bases lining up with TRBD2. From germline, CDR1 is MDHEN and CDR2 SYDVKM. The J segment lost 2 bases and the V segment lost 2 bases, leaving 6 bases of the junction unmatched. This CDR3 is 15 amino acids long. CDR3 residues: CASSLRAGAPYEQYF. CDR3 DNA: TGTGCCAGCAGTTTAAGGGCGGGAGCGCCCTACGAGCAGTACTTC.

This chain joins TRBV6-5 and TRBJ1-6; the D gene is possibly TRBD1 (5 bases). The CDR3 covers 15 residues. Germline V gives CDR1 MNHEY, CDR2 SVGAGI. The V and J ends lost 0 bases and 14 bases respectively, with 17 bases between them. DNA for the CDR3: TGTGCCAGCAGTTACTCCGGGACTGACTCAATTGCCCTCCACTTT. Translation: CASSYSGTDSIALHF.

The rearrangement joins TRBV6-1 to TRBJ2-7; a weak D match, TRBD1 (6 bases). Trimming took off 1 base at V and 3 bases at J, with 16 bases between the two ends. CDR1 and CDR2 (germline): MNHNS, SASEGT. The CDR3 is 16 residues long. This CDR3 is CASSEVTGTQYYEQYF. CDR3 bases: TGTGCCAGCAGTGAAGTGACAGGCACCCAATACTACGAGCAGTACTTC.

This clone was counted a few times. V gene TRBV27 combines with J gene TRBJ2-1, with 7 bases matching TRBD1. The CDR3 covers 15 residues. CDR1 is MNHEY, CDR2 SMNVEV, per germline (reference sequence). V lost 2 bases, J lost 0 bases, and 1 base stayed unmatched. The CDR3 DNA reads TGTGCCAGCAGTTTAGGGACAGACTCCTACAATGAGCAGTTCTTC. Protein product: CASSLGTDSYNEQFF.

The chain has TRBV9 and TRBJ2-1; perhaps TRBD2 as D (5 bases). Germline V gives CDR1 SGDLS, CDR2 YYNGEE. This CDR3 comprises 15 residues. Trimming shortened V by 0 bases and J by 0 bases, and 7 bases separated the two germline ends. The CDR3 DNA sequence: TGTGCCAGCAGCGTAGTGGGAGTCTCCTACAATGAGCAGTTCTTC. Translating it yields CASSVVGVSYNEQFF.

The genes are TRBV6-5 and TRBJ2-1; 11 bases agree with TRBD2. Germline V gene lookup returns CDR1 MNHEY and CDR2 SVGAGI. This CDR3 region has 14 residues. After removal of 10 bases from V and 7 bases from J, the junction contained 9 bases not matched to a gene. The CDR3 DNA follows: TGTGCCACCACGACTAGCGGGATTATAAATGAGCAGTTCTTC. Translation gives CATTTSGIINEQFF.

This chain links TRBV18 with TRBJ2-7; 8 bases are a match to TRBD1. Germline CDR1 is KGHSH and CDR2 is LQKENI. V lost 3 bases, J lost 0 bases, and 16 bases stayed unmatched. The CDR3 covers 19 residues. CDR3 nucleotide sequence: TGTGCCAGCTCACCCCGGACAGGGCAAAATCATAGGAGCTCCTACGAGCAGTACTTC. Translated: CASSPRTGQNHRSSYEQYF.

The chain carries TRBV14 and TRBJ2-3; TRBD2 matches 10 bases. The CDR3 totals 15 residues. CDR1 SGHDN and CDR2 FVKESK come from the germline V gene. The ends lost 4 bases at V and 1 base at J; junction bases unmatched: 2. The CDR3 DNA follows: TGTGCCAGCAGCCCAGGACTAGCGGGCACAGATACGCAGTATTTT. Translation gives CASSPGLAGTDTQYF.

The gene calls are TRBV5-1 and TRBJ1-2, with unresolved D. Trimming took 3 bases from V and 4 from J, leaving 19 bases between them. Germline V gene lookup returns CDR1 SGHRS and CDR2 YFSETQ. The CDR3 covers 16 residues. CDR3 protein: CASSYAGQRKGYGYTF. The CDR3 DNA reads as TGCGCCAGCAGCTACGCCGGGCAGCGAAAGGGCTATGGCTACACCTTC.

The genes are TRBV5-1 and TRBJ2-5; D unclear. Trimming stripped 1 base from V and 2 bases from J, with 6 bases between. The CDR3 is 13 amino acids. From germline, CDR1 is SGHRS and CDR2 YFSETQ. The CDR3 protein is CASSLYRQETQYF. CDR3 coding DNA: TGCGCCAGCAGCTTGTATAGGCAAGAGACCCAGTACTTC. The variable domain in full, with the rest retrieved from reference TRBV5-1 and TRBJ2-5, is KAGVTQTPRYLIKTRGQQVTLSCSPISGHRSVSWYQQTPGQGLQFLFEYFSETQRNKGNFPGRFSGRQFSNSRSEMNVSTLELGDSALYLCASSLYRQETQYFGPGTRLLVL.

The CDR3 protein is CASSLGSGVAAYEQYF. CDR3 sequence (DNA): TGTGCCAGTAGTCTTGGATCAGGGGTTGCAGCCTACGAGCAGTACTTC. This chain uses TRBV19 with TRBJ2-7, with a possible D match to TRBD1 (6 bases). The CDR3 spans 16 residues. Germline lookup yields CDR1 LNHDA and CDR2 SQIVND (reference sequence). Trimming pared 5 bases from V and 2 bases from J, leaving 19 bases between.

This chain connects TRBV4-1 to TRBJ2-1; the D gene is possibly TRBD2 (5 bases). The CDR3 runs 15 residues. Trimming removed 0 bases from V and 8 bases from J, with 14 bases in between. From germline, CDR1 is MGHRA and CDR2 YSYEKL. The CDR3 DNA reads TGCGCCAGCAGCCAAGATAGGCTAGCTCTATATGAGCAGTTCTTC. Protein: CASSQDRLALYEQFF.

This clone was recorded only once. Germline is not matched at one junction end, which may reflect a read error. The DNA of the CDR3 is TGTGCCAGCCTCCCCTCCCCCGCTTTC. Its translation: CASLPSPAF. V gene TRBV5-8 combines with J gene TRBJ2-6; the D is unclear. Germline V gene data show CDR1 as SGHTS and CDR2 as YDEGEE. The CDR3 covers 9 residues.

V is TRBV7-3 and J is TRBJ2-1, with 10 bases aligning to TRBD2. Germline values: CDR1 SGHTA, CDR2 FQGTGA. The CDR3 totals 16 residues. V trimming: 0 bases; J trimming: 4 bases; junction bases outside the gene matches: 3. The CDR3 reads CASSLTSGRGYNEQFF. CDR3 nucleotides: TGTGCCAGCAGCTTAACGAGCGGGAGGGGGTACAATGAGCAGTTCTTC.

V and J are TRBV28 and TRBJ1-1; D remains unclear. V gave up 7 bases and J gave up 3 bases, with 12 bases separating them. Per the germline V gene, CDR1 is MDHEN and CDR2 is SYDVKM. There are 13 residues in the CDR3. CDR3 loop: CASTPRNYTEAFF. The CDR3 DNA reads as TGTGCCAGCACTCCCCGAAATTACACTGAAGCTTTCTTT.

The rearrangement links TRBV2 to TRBJ1-1, with TRBD1 as a possible D gene (6 bases). Looked up from germline, CDR1 is SNHLY and CDR2 is FYNNEI. The germline V and J ends were trimmed by 6 bases and 4 bases, with 15 bases remaining between them. The length of the CDR3 is 14 residues. Here the CDR3 reads CASRAFSGVTEAFF. CDR3 DNA: TGTGCCAGCAGAGCCTTCTCAGGGGTCACTGAAGCTTTCTTT.